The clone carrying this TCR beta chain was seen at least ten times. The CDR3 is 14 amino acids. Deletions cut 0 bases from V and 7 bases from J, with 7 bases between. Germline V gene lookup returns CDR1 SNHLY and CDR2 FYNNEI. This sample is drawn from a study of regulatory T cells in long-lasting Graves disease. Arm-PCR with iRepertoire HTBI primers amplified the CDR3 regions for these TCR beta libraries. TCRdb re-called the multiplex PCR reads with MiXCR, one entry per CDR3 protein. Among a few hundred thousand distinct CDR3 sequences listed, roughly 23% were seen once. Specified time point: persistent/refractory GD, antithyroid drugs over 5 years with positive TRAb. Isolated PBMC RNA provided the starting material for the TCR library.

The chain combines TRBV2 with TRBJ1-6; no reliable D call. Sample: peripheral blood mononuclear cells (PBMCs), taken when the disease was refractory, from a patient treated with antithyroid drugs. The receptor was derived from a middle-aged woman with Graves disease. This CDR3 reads CASSEAASNSPLHF. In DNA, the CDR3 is TGTGCCAGCAGTGAAGCAGCCTCCAATTCACCCCTCCACTTT.